A single sample is the source of the 3 T cell receptor beta chains below, sequenced in a study of PD-L1 blockade in urothelial cancer. Time point in this sample: pretreatment peripheral blood. Sequencing was performed with immunoSEQ multiplex PCR; in TCRdb, only in-frame clones are kept and a portion is missing. The sample includes 40,000 to 55,000 clones, approximately 91% of them seen just once. Sequenced here: PBMCs, sampled around atezolizumab (anti-PD-L1) treatment. The receptors come from a donor at least 40 years old with urothelial cancer.

This chain joins TRBV7-9 and TRBJ2-3; the match to TRBD1 covers 7 bases. This CDR3 has 14 residues. CDR1 and CDR2 (germline): SEHNR, FQNEAQ (reference sequence). The V segment lost 4 bases and the J segment 2 bases; nucleotides outside the gene matches: 3. The CDR3 reads CASSSGQNTDTQYF. The DNA of the CDR3 is TGTGCCAGCAGCTCGGGACAGAACACAGATACGCAGTATTTT.

CDR3 amino acids: CASTRTDTQYF. CDR3 sequence (DNA): TGTGCCAGCACGCGAACAGATACGCAGTATTTT. The chain is built from TRBV6-6 and TRBJ2-3; no firm D call. Germline loops: CDR1 MNHNY, CDR2 SVGAGI (reference sequence). Trimming cost V 7 bases and J 3 bases, with 5 bases left between them. CDR3 size: 11 residues.

This sequence joins TRBV5-4 and TRBJ2-6; 8 nucleotides agree with TRBD2. V lost 2 bases to trimming and J lost 9 bases; unmatched junction nucleotides: 7. The CDR3 covers 15 residues. Germline V gives CDR1 SGHNT, CDR2 YYREEE (reference sequence). The CDR3 here is CASSLAGATHNVLTF. Here the CDR3 DNA reads TGTGCCAGCAGCTTAGCGGGAGCCACCCACAACGTCCTGACTTTC.